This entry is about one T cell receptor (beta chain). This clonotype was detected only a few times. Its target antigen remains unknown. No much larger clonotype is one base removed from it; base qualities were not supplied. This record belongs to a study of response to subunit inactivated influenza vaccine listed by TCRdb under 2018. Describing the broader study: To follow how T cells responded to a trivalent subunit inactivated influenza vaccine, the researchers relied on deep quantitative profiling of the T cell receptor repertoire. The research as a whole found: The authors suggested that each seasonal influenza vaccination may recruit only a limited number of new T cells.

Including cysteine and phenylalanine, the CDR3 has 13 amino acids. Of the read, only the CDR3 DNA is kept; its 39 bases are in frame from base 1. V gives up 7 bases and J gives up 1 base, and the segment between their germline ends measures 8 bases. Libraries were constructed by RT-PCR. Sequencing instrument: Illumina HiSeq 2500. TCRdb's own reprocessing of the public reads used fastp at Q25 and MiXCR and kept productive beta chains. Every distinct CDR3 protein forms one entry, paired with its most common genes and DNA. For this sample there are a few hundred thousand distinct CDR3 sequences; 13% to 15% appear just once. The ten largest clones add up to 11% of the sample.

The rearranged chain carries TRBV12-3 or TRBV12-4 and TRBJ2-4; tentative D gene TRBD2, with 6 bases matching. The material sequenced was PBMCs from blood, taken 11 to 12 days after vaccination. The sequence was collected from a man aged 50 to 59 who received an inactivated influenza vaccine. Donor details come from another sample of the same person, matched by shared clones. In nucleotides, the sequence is TGTGCCAGCAATAGCGGTGCCAAAAACATTCAGTACTTC. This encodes CASNSGAKNIQYF.